This T cell receptor beta chain was recovered during a study of cytomegalovirus exposure and HLA in healthy donors. The wider study: Genotyping showed around 81% of roughly 390 donors falling in the Caucasian-associated ancestry cluster.

The PCR used 60 Vbeta and 13 Jbeta primers. Here immunoSEQ multiplex PCR was the method, and the copy in TCRdb shows in-frame clones only, minus some. The data show some 140,000 clones, 79% seen once. The receptor's source is a male donor in good health and CMV-seronegative. Sequencing input: PBMCs.

CDR3 loop: CASSPPRTGYQTNEKLFF. The CDR3 DNA reads TGTGCCAGCAGCCCACCTAGGACAGGGTATCAAACTAATGAAAAACTGTTTTTT. The chain is built from TRBV7-9 and TRBJ1-4; 8 nucleotides match TRBD1. J was trimmed by 1 base and V by 5 bases; bases with no gene match: 12. The CDR3 runs to 18 residues. Germline V gene sequence: CDR1 SEHNR, CDR2 FQNEAQ (reference sequence).